The clone carrying this T cell receptor (beta chain) has at least ten counts. Antigen specificity is unknown. This sample stems from a study of regulatory T cells in long-lasting Graves disease. Broader study findings: Gene preferences differed: TRBV28, TRBJ1-2, TRBJ2-5 in persistent cases.

Time point given: newly diagnosed GD, antithyroid drugs for less than 3 months. RNA isolated from PBMCs was used to make the TCR library. Libraries of TCR beta came from iRepertoire HTBI primers plus Arm-PCR of CDR3 regions. TCRdb re-analysed the multiplex PCR reads in MiXCR, keeping a single row per CDR3 protein. The table records 350,000 to 450,000 distinct CDR3 sequences, about 10% of them present only once. V shed 1 base and J shed 6 bases, with 16 bases lying between them. Germline V gene data show CDR1 as SGHVS and CDR2 as FQNEAQ. CDR3 length: 16 amino acids. The sample was also reused in another study, on T cells in Graves' hyperthyroidism and ophthalmopathy.

The clonotype originates from a woman aged 18-29 years with Graves disease. The starting material was peripheral blood mononuclear cells (PBMCs), obtained at new diagnosis, from a patient treated with antithyroid drugs. The chain combines TRBV7-8 with TRBJ2-1; D unclear. The CDR3 reads CASSLDSQVWGNEQFF. Here the CDR3 DNA reads TGTGCCAGCAGCTTAGACAGCCAGGTGTGGGGCAATGAGCAGTTCTTC.